In this sample, the clone carrying this TCR beta chain turned up many times. Its antigen is still unknown. The data were obtained in a study of T cells in Graves' hyperthyroidism and ophthalmopathy. The study, taken as a whole, reports: Separating ophthalmopathy from stable hyperthyroidism was achieved by a 13 V-J model.

The CDR3 covers 16 residues. CDR1 and CDR2 (germline): LGHNA, YNFKEQ. V lost 0 bases and J lost 0, with 11 bases in between. Amplification yielded TCR beta CDR3 regions, with RNA transcripts as the source. The TCR CDR3 first-round RT-PCR relied on the HTBI primer set. Each CDR3 protein gets one entry after TCRdb re-called the multiplex PCR reads with MiXCR. The sample has approximately 520,000 distinct CDR3 sequences; around 22% are singletons. The sequence was collected from a woman aged 25 to 45 with Graves' ophthalmopathy. Specimen: blood. V is TRBV4-2 and J is TRBJ1-1; D ambiguous. This chain's CDR3 is CASSQDFTALNTEAFF. The CDR3 DNA reads TGTGCCAGCAGCCAAGATTTTACCGCGCTGAACACTGAAGCTTTCTTT.